Listed here are 2 T cell receptor beta chains from one sample, sequenced in a study of graft-versus-host responses after intestinal transplantation. Responders (roughly 200,000, CFSE-labeled) met roughly 200,000 stimulators that were irradiated and violet-dye-labeled. Repertoires were generated with immunoSEQ multiplex PCR, while TCRdb's copy carries only in-frame clones and drops some. The sample has approximately 23,000 clones; about 41% are singletons. The sequences come from alloreactive CD8+ T cells from a mixed lymphocyte reaction culture, collected before transplantation. Sample subset: CFSE-low proliferating T cells sorted from approximately six-day pre-transplant mixed lymphocyte reaction (GvH or HvG direction). These receptors were obtained from a human patient who was an organ donor for intestinal transplantation.

This clone was picked up a small number of times. The V call is TRBV30, the J call TRBJ2-3; D perhaps matches TRBD1 (6 bases). From germline, CDR1 is GTSNPN and CDR2 SVGIG (reference sequence). The V gene lost 2 bases and the J gene lost 0 bases, with 15 bases spanning the gap. This CDR3 has 16 amino acids. In nucleotides, the CDR3 is TGTGCCTGGAGTTCCGGGACACTTTCTAGCACAGATACGCAGTATTTT. Translating it yields CAWSSGTLSSTDTQYF.

This rearrangement joins TRBV6-6 to TRBJ2-1; a possible D gene is TRBD2 (6 bases). This CDR3 region has 12 residues. Per the germline V gene, CDR1 is MNHNY and CDR2 is SVGAGI (reference sequence). With 8 bases removed from V and 7 bases from J, the gap between germline ends came to 12 bases. The CDR3 loop is CASAHGGNEQFF. Here the CDR3 DNA reads TGTGCCAGCGCCCACGGGGGTAATGAGCAGTTCTTC.